This T cell receptor (beta chain) came from a study of T cells after somatic rescue of genetic block (dated by TCRdb to the early 2020s). Regarding the complete study: The study assessed how robust, over the long term, a T-cell system was when the system had developed through somatic rescue of a genetic block in T-cell development.

The method behind the library was the immunoSEQ multiplex PCR assay. What TCRdb holds here is the immuneACCESS table cut down to in-frame rearrangements. Part of the clones is not present; checked against another copy, under half of the missing clones reflect an unresolved V gene, and the others are unexplained. This sample lists roughly 7,000 clones; around 81% were detected once. The ten largest clonotypes hold 25% to 30% of the sample. This clone appeared a few times. This receptor's antigen is unknown. Base qualities are missing; no much larger clone stands one base away. The CDR3 measures 14 amino acids from cysteine to phenylalanine. The retained sequence is limited to the CDR3, 42 bases, with the frame set at the first base. In the germline V gene, CDR1 corresponds to SGHTA and CDR2 to FQGNSA. Relative to germline, V is 6 bases shorter and J is 6 bases shorter, with 17 bases between their ends.

The sequence came from a boy aged 10-17 years. Recombination connected TRBV7-2 to TRBJ1-1; the D gene is possibly TRBD1, with 6 bases matching. What was sequenced was peripheral blood mononuclear cells (PBMCs). For the CDR3, the sequence is CASRQLTGFAEAFF. The nucleotide sequence reads TGTGCCAGCAGACAGCTTACAGGGTTTGCTGAAGCTTTCTTT. Where the CDR3 stops, the reference TRBV7-2 and TRBJ1-1 genes take over; the full variable domain is GAGVSQSPSNKVTEKGKDVELRCDPISGHTALYWYRQSLGQGLEFLIYFQGNSAPDKSGLPSDRFSAERTGGSVSTLTIQRTQQEDSAVYLCASRQLTGFAEAFFGQGTRLTVV.